This T cell receptor beta chain was recovered during a study of blood T cell repertoires in COVID-19. Germline assignment: CDR1 SGHRS and CDR2 YFSETQ. Trimming pared 4 bases from V and 3 bases from J, leaving 13 bases between. The CDR3 runs 14 residues. Repertoires were generated with immunoSEQ multiplex PCR, while TCRdb's copy carries only in-frame clones and drops some. In the table there are about 110,000 clones, roughly 85% of which are singletons. The TCR originated in a human donor in a cohort sampled during active COVID-19. The chain has TRBV5-1 and TRBJ1-1; D is ambiguous. Sequenced: peripheral blood. The CDR3 region is CASSPDGRDTEAFF. The DNA of the CDR3 is TGCGCCAGCAGCCCGGACGGGAGGGACACTGAAGCTTTCTTT. The whole variable domain, filled in from reference TRBV5-1 and TRBJ1-1, reads KAGVTQTPRYLIKTRGQQVTLSCSPISGHRSVSWYQQTPGQGLQFLFEYFSETQRNKGNFPGRFSGRQFSNSRSEMNVSTLELGDSALYLCASSPDGRDTEAFFGQGTRLTVV.